Listed here are 7 T cell receptor beta chains from one sample, sequenced in a study of shared clonotypes between healthy human individuals. The data were produced by immunoSEQ multiplex PCR, yet TCRdb's version contains in-frame clones alone and is incomplete. The data show hundreds of thousands of clones, less than 96% seen once. The sequencing input was naive CD4+ T cells sorted from blood. The subset here: CD45RA+ positively selected. These receptors were taken from a woman aged 30 to 39 in good health.

The V gene is TRBV4-1, the J gene TRBJ2-1; the match to TRBD2 covers 11 bases. Germline V CDR1 and CDR2: MGHRA, YSYEKL. The CDR3 spans 18 residues. The ends lost 0 bases at V and 7 bases at J; junction bases unmatched: 11. The CDR3 bases are TGCGCCAGCAGCCAAGATTCCGGTAGCGGGAGGGCCGGAAATGAGCAGTTCTTC. Translating gives CASSQDSGSGRAGNEQFF.

The chain carries TRBV28 and TRBJ2-7; no clear D. The V gene lost 7 bases and the J gene lost 7 bases, with 11 bases spanning the gap. In germline, CDR1 is MDHEN, CDR2 SYDVKM. CDR3 length: 11 residues. CDR3 DNA sequence: TGTGCCAGCACCCTAGGGCAGGAGCAGTACTTC. Translating gives CASTLGQEQYF.

The J gene is TRBJ2-5, the V gene TRBV18; D may correspond to TRBD1 or TRBD2 (5 bases each). The CDR3 spans 13 residues. V shed 6 bases and J shed 5 bases, with 13 bases lying between them. The germline V gene has CDR1 KGHSH and CDR2 LQKENI. DNA of the CDR3: TGTGCCAGCTCCCTACGAGAGGGGGAGACCCAGTACTTC. This sequence encodes CASSLREGETQYF.

This clone was counted a few times. The rearrangement uses TRBV19 and TRBJ1-5; D is possibly TRBD1 (6 bases). There are 14 residues in the CDR3. Looked up from germline, CDR1 is LNHDA and CDR2 is SQIVND (reference sequence). V shed 4 bases and J shed 5 bases, with 12 bases lying between them. The CDR3 nucleotides are TGTGCCAGTAGTACTCCAGGGGCGGATCAGCCCCAGCATTTT. This codes for CASSTPGADQPQHF. The full variable domain, completed using reference TRBV19 and TRBJ1-5, is DGGITQSPKYLFRKEGQNVTLSCEQNLNHDAMYWYRQDPGQGLRLIYYSQIVNDFQKGDIAEGYSVSREKKESFPLTVTSAQKNPTAFYLCASSTPGADQPQHFGDGTRLSIL.

The chain couples TRBV18 to TRBJ2-3, with D uncertain. CDR3 length: 12 amino acids. V shed 5 bases and J shed 8 bases, with 11 bases lying between them. Looked up from germline, CDR1 is KGHSH and CDR2 is LQKENI. CDR3 DNA sequence: TGTGCCAGCTCAGCACAGCACCGTACGCAGTATTTT. This gives the protein CASSAQHRTQYF.

V is TRBV18 and J is TRBJ2-7; 11 bases match TRBD2. V shed 0 bases and J 5 bases; nucleotides not matched to a gene: 6. The CDR3 spans 16 residues. CDR1 is KGHSH and CDR2 is LQKENI in the germline V gene. The CDR3 nucleotides read TGTGCCAGCTCACCACCGAGTGCACTAGCGGGAGACGAGCAGTACTTC. This encodes CASSPPSALAGDEQYF. Looking up the rest from reference TRBV18 and TRBJ2-7 gives the full variable domain: NAGVMQNPRHLVRRRGQEARLRCSPMKGHSHVYWYRQLPEEGLKFMVYLQKENIIDESGMPKERFSAEFPKEGPSILRIQQVVRGDSAAYFCASSPPSALAGDEQYFGPGTRLTVT.

The gene calls are TRBV6-5 and TRBJ1-4; no definite D call. This CDR3 is 15 amino acids long. The germline V gene has CDR1 MNHEY and CDR2 SVGAGI. The V and J ends lost 0 bases and 2 bases respectively, with 7 bases between them. This chain's CDR3 is CASSYSKRTNEKLFF. The CDR3 region has the DNA TGTGCCAGCAGTTACTCGAAGCGGACTAATGAAAAACTGTTTTTT.